This note documents a single TCR beta chain sequence. Profiled with immunoSEQ multiplex PCR; TCRdb holds only in-frame clones, not every one. The sample has fewer than 25,000 clones, 65% to 90% seen once; the top ten hold 16%. This CDR3 comprises 15 residues. Germline V gives CDR1 SNHLY, CDR2 FYNNEI. The ends were cut back, 2 bases at V and 1 base at J, with 11 bases in the middle. The data derive from a study of OX40 agonist ivuxolimab in advanced cancers. For the study at large: Dose-escalation patients were diagnosed with hepatocellular carcinoma, melanoma, renal cell cancer or head and neck cancer. Averaging 60 years in age, with a range of roughly 20 to 90, the cohort was around 87% male.

Autoimmune disease history or systemic immunosuppression barred patients. Source: CD4+ or CD8+ T cells sorted from blood, taken in a trial of the OX40 agonist ivuxolimab. The TCR was taken from an adult with an advanced solid tumor such as melanoma, head and neck, liver or kidney cancer. V and J are TRBV2 and TRBJ1-1; a possible D gene is TRBD1 (5 bases). The CDR3 is CASSEFGTGNTEAFF. Here the CDR3 DNA reads TGTGCCAGCAGTGAATTCGGGACGGGGAACACTGAAGCTTTCTTT.